This note documents a single TCR beta chain sequence. The data belong to a study of technical replicates of blood from a handful of donors. Germline loops: CDR1 KGHSH, CDR2 LQKENI. The germline V and J ends were trimmed by 2 bases and 1 base, with 8 bases remaining between them. There are 14 residues in the CDR3. Libraries were prepared by immunoSEQ multiplex PCR; TCRdb keeps only in-frame clonotypes and omits some of them. Found here are tens of thousands of clones, about 87% of them singletons; the top ten hold roughly 5%. Sequencing used PBMCs. The V and J genes are TRBV18 and TRBJ1-1; the D gene is possibly TRBD1 (6 bases). This clonotype was obtained from a human donor in good health. Some clones in this sample may be carry-over from other donors' samples. The chain's CDR3 is CASSPYRENTEAFF. CDR3 DNA sequence: TGTGCCAGCTCACCATACAGGGAGAACACTGAAGCTTTCTTT.